This TCR beta chain was recovered during a study of blood T cell repertoires in COVID-19. For the study at large: PBMCs, B-cell-depleted T cells, or T cells provided the cDNA or gDNA that made up the material.

This clone was seen only once. Profiled with immunoSEQ multiplex PCR; TCRdb holds only in-frame clones, not every one. This table has 150,000 or so clones, about 90% appearing once. The germline V and J ends were trimmed by 4 bases and 5 bases, with 7 bases remaining between them. CDR1 and CDR2 (germline): LGHNA, YNFKEQ. The CDR3 covers 12 residues. This clonotype was obtained from a man aged 50 to 59 with acute or convalescent COVID-19. The source material was peripheral blood. The chain links TRBV4-2 to TRBJ2-3; no clear D gene. CDR3 region: CASSRTIDTQYF. CDR3 sequence (DNA): TGTGCCAGCAGCCGAACTATAGATACGCAGTATTTT.